This T cell receptor (beta chain) appears in the sequencing data of a study of memory CD4+ T cells and cytomegalovirus serostatus. This table comes from immunoSEQ multiplex PCR, and its TCRdb copy is limited to in-frame clones, with some not included. Of 50,000 or so clones in the sample, approximately 80% were seen once. As for this clone: No antigen is known for it.

Single viable CD3+CD4+CD8-CD45RO+ cells were sorted as the memory CD4+ T cells. Points from the study as a whole: The CMV-associated TCR signature appears largely within the CD4+ memory repertoire.

The TCR sequence derives from an adult in good health and CMV-seronegative. Material: memory CD4+ T cells from blood.

The CDR3 spells CASSLGGTNEKLFF. CDR3 sequence (DNA): TGTGCCAGCTCCTTGGGGGGGACTAATGAAAAACTGTTTTTT. This sequence joins TRBV6-1 and TRBJ1-4; D perhaps matches TRBD1 (5 bases). The CDR3 runs to 14 residues. V lost 8 bases to trimming and J lost 2 bases, with 12 bases between them. The V gene's germline CDR1 is MNHNS and CDR2 SASEGT.